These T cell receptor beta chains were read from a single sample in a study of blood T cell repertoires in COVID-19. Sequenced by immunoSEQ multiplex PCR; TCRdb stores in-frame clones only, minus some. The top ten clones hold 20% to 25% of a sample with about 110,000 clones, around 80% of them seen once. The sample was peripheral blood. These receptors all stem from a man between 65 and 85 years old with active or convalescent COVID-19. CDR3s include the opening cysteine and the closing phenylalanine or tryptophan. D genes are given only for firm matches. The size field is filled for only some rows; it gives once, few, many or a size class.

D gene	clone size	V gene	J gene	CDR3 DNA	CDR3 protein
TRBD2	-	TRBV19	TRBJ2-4	TGTGCCAGTAGTAACGCTAGCGGGAGGAGGAACATTCAGTACTTC	CASSNASGRRNIQYF
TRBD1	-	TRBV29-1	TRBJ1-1	TGCAGCGTTGTATATGGGTTGGGACAGGGGGACACTGAAGCTTTCTTT	CSVVYGLGQGDTEAFF
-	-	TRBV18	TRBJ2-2	TGTGCCAGCTCACCACGAAGTAGCGGTTACACCGGGGAGCTGTTTTTT	CASSPRSSGYTGELFF
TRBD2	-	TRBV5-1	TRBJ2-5	TGCGCCAGCAGCTTTACTAGCGCCCAAGAGACCCAGTACTTC	CASSFTSAQETQYF
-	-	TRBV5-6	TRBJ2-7	TGTGCCAGCAGCTTGATAGAGGAGCAGTACTTC	CASSLIEEQYF
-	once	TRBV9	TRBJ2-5	TGTGCCAGCAGCGTCGGACGGGGGGAGACCCAGTACTTC	CASSVGRGETQYF
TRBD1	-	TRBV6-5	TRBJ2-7	TGTGCCAGCAAGGGGGCAGGGGCCTACGAGCAGTACTTC	CASKGAGAYEQYF
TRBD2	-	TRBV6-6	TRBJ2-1	TGTGCCAGCAGCCCAGCGGGGAACAATGAGCAGTTCTTC	CASSPAGNNEQFF
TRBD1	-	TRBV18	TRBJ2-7	TGTGCCAGCTCACCGGGGGGGACAGGGTTGTACGAGCAGTACTTC	CASSPGGTGLYEQYF
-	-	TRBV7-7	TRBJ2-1	TGTGCCAGCAGCACCGAAGCGGGTCGAGACAATGAGCAGTTCTTC	CASSTEAGRDNEQFF
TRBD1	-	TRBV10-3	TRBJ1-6	TGTGCCATCAGTGGTGCGACAGGGTCACCCCTCCACTTT	CAISGATGSPLHF
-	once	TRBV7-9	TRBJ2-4	TGTGCCAGCAGTCCCCCCCGGGGAGGCAAAAACATTCAGTACTTC	CASSPPRGGKNIQYF
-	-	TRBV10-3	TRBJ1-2	TGTGCCATCAGAAACGGGGGCTACACCTTC	CAIRNGGYTF
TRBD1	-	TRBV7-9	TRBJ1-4	TGTGCCAGCAGTCAAAACAGGGGGCCTAATGAAAAACTGTTTTTT	CASSQNRGPNEKLFF
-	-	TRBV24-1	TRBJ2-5	TGTGCCACCAGTGATGTGCACACCGGTAGCGGAGAGACCCAGTACTTC	CATSDVHTGSGETQYF
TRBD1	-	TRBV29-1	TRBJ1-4	TGCAGCGTTCCCAGAGGGGGCTCAGCAACTAATGAAAAACTGTTTTTT	CSVPRGGSATNEKLFF
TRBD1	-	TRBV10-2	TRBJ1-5	TGCGCCAGCAGGGCCGGGACAGGTACTGATCAGCCCCAGCATTTT	CASRAGTGTDQPQHF
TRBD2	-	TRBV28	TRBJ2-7	TGTGCCAGCAGTTTGTGGACTAGCGGGGTGTACGAGCAGTACTTC	CASSLWTSGVYEQYF
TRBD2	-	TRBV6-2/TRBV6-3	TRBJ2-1	TGTGCCAGCAGTTCGGCTAGCGGGGGGGCCAATGAGCAGTTCTTC	CASSSASGGANEQFF
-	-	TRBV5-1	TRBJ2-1	TGCGCCAGCAGCTTGGACTCCCGGTCCGAGCAGTTCTTC	CASSLDSRSEQFF
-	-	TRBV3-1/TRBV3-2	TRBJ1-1	TGTGCCAGCAGCCAAGAGGGTCAACAGGGTAGAGCTTTCTTT	CASSQEGQQGRAFF
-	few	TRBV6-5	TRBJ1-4	TGTGCCAGCAAATCCGGTAGAGAAAAACTGTTTTTT	CASKSGREKLFF
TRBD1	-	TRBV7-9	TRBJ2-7	TGTGCCAGCAGCTATGACAGGGGGCTCTACGAGCAGTACTTC	CASSYDRGLYEQYF
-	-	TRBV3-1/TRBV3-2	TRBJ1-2	TGTGCCAGCAGCCAGGTGGGTTTAACAGGACCATACACCTTC	CASSQVGLTGPYTF
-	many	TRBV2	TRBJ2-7	TGTGCCAGCACCGCCAAAGAGGGAACCGAGCAGTACTTC	CASTAKEGTEQYF
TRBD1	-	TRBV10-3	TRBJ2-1	TGTGCCATCAGGGAGGACAGGGGGCTTAGCTCCTACAATGAGCAGTTCTTC	CAIREDRGLSSYNEQFF
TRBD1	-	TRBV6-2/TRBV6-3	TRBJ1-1	TGTGCCAGCAGTCCCCGTCCCGGGACAGGCTTAGACACTGAAGCTTTCTTT	CASSPRPGTGLDTEAFF
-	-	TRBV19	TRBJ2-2	TGTGCCAGTAGTATAGATCCCGGGAGAGGCCCCACCGGGGAGCTGTTTTTT	CASSIDPGRGPTGELFF
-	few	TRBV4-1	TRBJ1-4	TGCGCCAGCAGCCAAGATTCGGGTCCTAGCCTCGGAAAACTGTTTTTT	CASSQDSGPSLGKLFF
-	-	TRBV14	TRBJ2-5	TGTGCCAGCAGCCTGTTGGCACAGGGCCCAGGAGAGACCCAGTACTTC	CASSLLAQGPGETQYF
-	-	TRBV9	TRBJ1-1	TGTGCCAGCAGCGTAGTATCGGGGTTGGCTACTGAAGCTTTCTTT	CASSVVSGLATEAFF
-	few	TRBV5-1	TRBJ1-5	TGCGCCAGCAGCTTCAGTAGCAATCAGCCCCAGCATTTT	CASSFSSNQPQHF
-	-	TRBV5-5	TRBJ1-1	TGTGCCAGCAGCTTTTGGCTTGAACACACTGAAGCTTTCTTT	CASSFWLEHTEAFF
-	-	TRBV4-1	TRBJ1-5	TGCGCCAGCAGCCAAGATAGGGGGGGCCGACAGCCCCAGCATTTT	CASSQDRGGRQPQHF
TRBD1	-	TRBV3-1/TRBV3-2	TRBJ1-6	TGTGCCAGCAGCCGCCGGGACAGTAATTCACCCCTCCACTTT	CASSRRDSNSPLHF
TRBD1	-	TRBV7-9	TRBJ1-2	TGTGCCAGCAGCCGTACCGACAGGGGGCGAAACTATGGCTACACCTTC	CASSRTDRGRNYGYTF
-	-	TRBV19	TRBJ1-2	TGTGCCAGTAGTTTTACAGGCCAAGAAAAAATATATGGCTACACCTTC	CASSFTGQEKIYGYTF
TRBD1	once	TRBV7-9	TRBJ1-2	TGTGCCAGCAGCTTAGGGGCGGGACAGGATTATGGCTACACCTTC	CASSLGAGQDYGYTF
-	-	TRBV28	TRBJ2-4	TGTGCCAGCAGTTGGCAGGATCCCAAAAACATTCAGTACTTC	CASSWQDPKNIQYF
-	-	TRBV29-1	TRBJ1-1	TGCAGCGTTTCGGAGGGAACAGCTTTCTTT	CSVSEGTAFF
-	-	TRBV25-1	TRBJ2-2	TGTGCCAGCAGTGACCCTCACTACACCGGGGAGCTGTTTTTT	CASSDPHYTGELFF
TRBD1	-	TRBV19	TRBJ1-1	TGTGCCAGTATGAGGGGGCAGGGCACTGAAGCTTTCTTT	CASMRGQGTEAFF
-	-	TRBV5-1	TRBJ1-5	TGCGCCAGCAGCTTATCGGTAGATCAGCCCCAGCATTTT	CASSLSVDQPQHF
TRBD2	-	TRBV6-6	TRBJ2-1	TGTGCCAGCACTTTAGCGGGGGACTACAATGAGCAGTTCTTC	CASTLAGDYNEQFF
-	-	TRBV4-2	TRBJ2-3	TGTGCCAGCACCACCCTTTCCGGCGGGGACCACACAGATACGCAGTATTTT	CASTTLSGGDHTDTQYF
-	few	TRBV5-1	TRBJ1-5	TGCGCCAGCAGCTTTGGAGAGAGCAATCAGCCCCAGCATTTT	CASSFGESNQPQHF
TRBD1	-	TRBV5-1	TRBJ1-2	TGCGCCAGCAGCCTATCTGGACAGGGACGGTCGTTTGGCTACACCTTC	CASSLSGQGRSFGYTF
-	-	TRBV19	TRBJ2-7	TGTGCCAGTAGTATAGGGCAGGGCAGCTCCTACGAGCAGTACTTC	CASSIGQGSSYEQYF
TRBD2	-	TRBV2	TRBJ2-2	TGTGCCAGCATTGGGCTAGCGGGAGGAACCGGGGAGCTGTTTTTT	CASIGLAGGTGELFF
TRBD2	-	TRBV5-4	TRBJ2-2	TGTGCCAGCAGCTTGGTAGCGGGGGGGAACACCGGGGAGCTGTTTTTT	CASSLVAGGNTGELFF
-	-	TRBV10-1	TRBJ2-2	TGCGCCAGCAGTGAGTCCGGGGGGCCGGACACCGGGGAGCTGTTTTTT	CASSESGGPDTGELFF
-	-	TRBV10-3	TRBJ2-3	TGTGCCATCAGCTTAGATGGCACAGATACGCAGTATTTT	CAISLDGTDTQYF
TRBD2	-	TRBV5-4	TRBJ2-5	TGTGCCAGCAGCTTTCCGGGACTAGCGGAAGAGACCCAGTACTTC	CASSFPGLAEETQYF
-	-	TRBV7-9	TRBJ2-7	TGTGCCAGCAGCCCCCTAGCGAACGAGCAGTACTTC	CASSPLANEQYF
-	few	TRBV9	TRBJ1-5	TGTGCCAGCAGCCTGTCGGTGGAGGGTCAGCCCCAGCATTTT	CASSLSVEGQPQHF
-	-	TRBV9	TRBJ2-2	TGTGCCAGCAGCGTAGAAGAGTCGGGCACCGGGGAGCTGTTTTTT	CASSVEESGTGELFF